The clone carrying this TCR beta chain was recorded only once. The antigen is not known. Trimming pared 7 bases from V and 5 bases from J, leaving 13 bases between. CDR1 and CDR2 from the germline V gene are SEHNR and FQNEAQ (reference sequence). The CDR3 covers 13 residues. Method: immunoSEQ multiplex PCR; TCRdb's copy keeps in-frame clones and lacks some. The data contain 26,000 or so clones, 85% to 90% of them singletons. This sample was taken from a study of lymphopenia after photon versus proton radiotherapy. Study findings and constraints: Post-nadir diversity loss with photons came from oligoclonal expansion, particularly CD8+ Temra cells. Photon-treated patients lost naive T cells and TCR diversity; proton-treated stayed stable. Only patients who died were analyzed for survival; proton advantage is unproven.

This sequence joins TRBV7-9 and TRBJ2-3; no clear D. The sequencing here drew on peripheral blood, taken from a patient treated with photon-based radiotherapy. The receptor was derived from a man aged 30 to 39 with gastric cancer. The DNA for the CDR3 is TGTGCCAGCACCAAATACGGTGGAGATACGCAGTATTTT. Translating gives CASTKYGGDTQYF.